This TCR beta chain comes out of a study of cytomegalovirus exposure and HLA in healthy donors. Study at large: The 666 first-cohort repertoires shared a platform with the 120 validation repertoires, as reported in a later analysis. Study-wide points: According to a subsequent analysis, TCR clusters identified in the first cohort showed a tendency to co-occur across the roughly 120 validation repertoires. TCR sequences were mostly rare, though some public TCRs occurred in many donors.

Concerning this clone itself: Its antigen is unknown.

The study drew the donors from its 120-subject validation cohort, separate from the roughly 700-subject first cohort. TCRdb keeps only in-frame clones here, not all; method: immunoSEQ multiplex PCR. The sample lists 50,000 or so clones, 85% to 95% occurring once. This receptor was identified in a man aged 18 to 30 in good health and CMV-seronegative. Sequencing used PBMCs.

The DNA of the CDR3 is TGTGCCAGCAGTTCAGGGGACAGATTTTCCGGGGAGCTGTTTTTT. Translating it yields CASSSGDRFSGELFF. The chain couples TRBV28 to TRBJ2-2, with 7 nucleotides matching TRBD1. Germline-derived CDR1 and CDR2 are MDHEN and SYDVKM. The CDR3 is 15 residues long. The V segment lost 4 bases and the J segment 6 bases; nucleotides outside the gene matches: 8. The variable domain in full, with the rest retrieved from reference TRBV28 and TRBJ2-2, is DVKVTQSSRYLVKRTGEKVFLECVQDMDHENMFWYRQDPGLGLRLIYFSYDVKMKEKGDIPEGYSVSREKKERFSLILESASTNQTSMYLCASSSGDRFSGELFFGEGSRLTVL.